The rows below give T cell receptor beta chains drawn from one sample of a study of blood T cell repertoires in COVID-19. Using immunoSEQ multiplex PCR, the repertoire was profiled, and TCRdb retains in-frame clones only, with some absent. In the table there are 21,000 or so clones, approximately 90% of which are singletons. The sequenced sample was peripheral blood. Receptor source: a man aged 70 or older with active COVID-19. CDR3s include the opening cysteine and the closing phenylalanine or tryptophan. D genes are given only for firm matches. Not every row has a clone size; where given, it reads once, few, many or a size class.

d_call	v_call	clone_size	j_call	cdr3_nt	cdr3_aa
NA	TRBV7-2	NA	TRBJ2-5	TGTGCCAGCAGCGTGACTAGTTCCAACCAAGAGACCCAGTACTTC	CASSVTSSNQETQYF
TRBD2	TRBV30	NA	TRBJ2-5	TGTGCCTGGGGTGCGGGTAGCGGGGGCCAAGAGACCCAGTACTTC	CAWGAGSGGQETQYF
NA	TRBV3-1/TRBV3-2	NA	TRBJ2-1	TGTGCCAGCAGCCAAGATGCGGGATCCTACAATGAGCAGTTCTTC	CASSQDAGSYNEQFF
TRBD1	TRBV24-1	NA	TRBJ1-2	TGTGCCACCAGTGATACGACAGGGAACTATGGCTACACCTTC	CATSDTTGNYGYTF
TRBD1	TRBV18	NA	TRBJ1-6	TGTGCCAGCGCGTCGACAGGGCGGGGAGATAATTCACCCCTCCACTTT	CASASTGRGDNSPLHF
NA	TRBV19	NA	TRBJ2-5	TGTGCCAGTAGTATAGATTGGAGAAAGACCCAGTACTTC	CASSIDWRKTQYF
TRBD1	TRBV6-5	NA	TRBJ1-1	TGTGCCAGCAGGGGACAGGGGGCTGGCGACACTGAAGCTTTCTTT	CASRGQGAGDTEAFF
NA	TRBV30	NA	TRBJ1-1	TGTGCCTGGGACAAGAAGGGAGGACAAACTGAAGCTTTCTTT	CAWDKKGGQTEAFF
TRBD1	TRBV5-6	NA	TRBJ2-2	TGTGCCAGCAGCCCTCGGACAGGGAAAGTTTCCGGGGAGCTGTTTTTT	CASSPRTGKVSGELFF
TRBD2	TRBV3-1/TRBV3-2	NA	TRBJ2-1	TGTGCCAGCAGACCGGGACTAGCGGAGGCTGATGAGCAGTTCTTC	CASRPGLAEADEQFF
NA	TRBV5-1	once	TRBJ2-6	TGCGCCAGCAGCTTGACGGGAGACAGAAGCTCTGGGGCCAACGTCCTGACTTTC	CASSLTGDRSSGANVLTF
TRBD1	TRBV4-1	NA	TRBJ2-7	TGCGCCAGCAGCCAAGATAGGGACAGGGGGGCTAGCGAGCAGTACTTC	CASSQDRDRGASEQYF
TRBD2	TRBV10-3	NA	TRBJ2-7	TGTGCCATCAGTGGTGCAGACGGGAGGGTGAACTCCTACGAGCAGTACTTC	CAISGADGRVNSYEQYF
TRBD1	TRBV2	NA	TRBJ1-1	TGTGCCAGTAGTTTACAGGGGGGTATCTCTGAAGCTTTCTTT	CASSLQGGISEAFF
TRBD2	TRBV20-1	NA	TRBJ2-3	TGCAGTGCTAGTTTACTAGCGGGGGGGCGGACGCAGTATTTT	CSASLLAGGRTQYF
TRBD2	TRBV4-1	NA	TRBJ2-5	TGCGCCAGCAGCCAGTGGCGGGGGGAGACCCAGTACTTC	CASSQWRGETQYF
TRBD2	TRBV27	NA	TRBJ2-1	TGTGCCAGCAGCGGTGGGACTAGCCACGGGAATGAGCAGTTCTTC	CASSGGTSHGNEQFF
NA	TRBV30	NA	TRBJ2-7	TGTGCCTGGGGGCGCCAGGGCTCCTACGAGCAGTACTTC	CAWGRQGSYEQYF
NA	TRBV27	NA	TRBJ2-3	TGTGCCAGCCGGGGTACCGGGAGCGCAGATACGCAGTATTTT	CASRGTGSADTQYF
NA	TRBV28	few	TRBJ1-5	TGTGCCAGCAACCCCTCGTCCGGGGTTATTGGTCAGCCCCAGCATTTT	CASNPSSGVIGQPQHF
TRBD1	TRBV2	few	TRBJ1-5	TGTGCCAGCAGTAGGGGGCGCGTTCAGCCCCAGCATTTT	CASSRGRVQPQHF
TRBD2	TRBV3-1/TRBV3-2	NA	TRBJ2-2	TGTGCCAGCAGCCGCCGGGGAGGGGTGAACACCGGGGAGCTGTTTTTT	CASSRRGGVNTGELFF
NA	TRBV7-2	NA	TRBJ1-6	TGTGCCAGCAGCTTAATGGGCGGTCCGTTGGGAGGACCGCTCCACTTT	CASSLMGGPLGGPLHF
NA	TRBV10-2	NA	TRBJ1-2	TGCGCCAGCAGTCAGGGATGGAGCTATGGCTACACCTTC	CASSQGWSYGYTF
TRBD2	TRBV15	NA	TRBJ2-7	TGTGCCACCAGCAGAGATGTGGCGGGAGGAATTTCCTACGAGCAGTACTTC	CATSRDVAGGISYEQYF
NA	TRBV7-8	NA	TRBJ2-1	TGTGCCAGCAGCTTAGACAGGGAGAGCTCCTACAATGAGCAGTTCTTC	CASSLDRESSYNEQFF
NA	TRBV28	NA	TRBJ1-4	TGTGCCAGCAGTTTATCGCTAGGGGCGAATGAAAAACTGTTTTTT	CASSLSLGANEKLFF
TRBD1	TRBV19	NA	TRBJ2-2	TGTGCCAGTAGTATTGCCGGGACAGGGGCCGGGGAGCTGTTTTTT	CASSIAGTGAGELFF
NA	TRBV5-1	NA	TRBJ2-7	TGCGCCAGCAGCTTGCAACCCGGCGGAGACTCCTACGAGCAGTACTTC	CASSLQPGGDSYEQYF
TRBD1	TRBV9	NA	TRBJ1-3	TGTGCCAGCAGCGTAGACCCGGACAGGGGAGGAAACACCATATATTTT	CASSVDPDRGGNTIYF
NA	TRBV5-1	NA	TRBJ1-2	TGCGCCAGCACACCCTCGCCGGGGAACTATGGCTACACCTTC	CASTPSPGNYGYTF
TRBD2	TRBV12-5	NA	TRBJ2-3	TGTGCTAGTGGTTTGGAGCGGGAGAGCACAGATACGCAGTATTTT	CASGLERESTDTQYF
NA	TRBV18	NA	TRBJ2-2	TGTGCCAGCTCACTGGGGCAGCTTAACACCGGGGAGCTGTTTTTT	CASSLGQLNTGELFF
TRBD1	TRBV29-1	few	TRBJ1-2	TGCAGCGTTGGACAGGGCGTCGCTGGCTACACCTTC	CSVGQGVAGYTF
NA	TRBV6-1	few	TRBJ2-7	TGTGCCAGCAGTGAACAGGGAATCGACTACGAGCAGTACTTC	CASSEQGIDYEQYF
TRBD2	TRBV5-5	NA	TRBJ2-2	TGTGCCAGCAGCCCCACCGGGACTAGCGGGAGTTCGGGGGAGCTGTTTTTT	CASSPTGTSGSSGELFF
TRBD1	TRBV19	NA	TRBJ1-4	TGTGCCAGTAGTATCGGGGGACAGGGGACTGAAAAACTGTTTTTT	CASSIGGQGTEKLFF
NA	TRBV6-4	few	TRBJ2-1	TGTGCCAGCAGTGACTCCCGAGGAGGGTCGAATGAGCAGTTCTTC	CASSDSRGGSNEQFF
NA	TRBV19	NA	TRBJ1-2	TGTGCCAGTGGTTTTCAGGGTCGGTTTGGCTACACCTTC	CASGFQGRFGYTF
NA	TRBV6-5	NA	TRBJ1-4	TGTGCCAGCACCTACACCCAGGAAAAGGGGGAAAAACTGTTTTTT	CASTYTQEKGEKLFF
NA	TRBV29-1	NA	TRBJ2-1	TGCAGCGTTGAAGATGGGGGAGGCGGGGATGAGCAGTTCTTC	CSVEDGGGGDEQFF
NA	TRBV9	NA	TRBJ2-1	TGTGCCAGCAGCGTAGGAGGGTCGCCAGCCGAGCAGTTCTTC	CASSVGGSPAEQFF
NA	TRBV19	NA	TRBJ1-1	TGTGCCAGTAGTATCGGGGTTACTGAAGCTTTCTTT	CASSIGVTEAFF
TRBD2	TRBV3-1/TRBV3-2	once	TRBJ2-7	TGTGCCAGCCGGGACTCTGGGACTAGCGGCTACGAGCAGTACTTC	CASRDSGTSGYEQYF
NA	TRBV10-1	NA	TRBJ2-7	TGCGCCAGCAGTGAGTCTGTGGACAGCACCTACGAGCAGTACTTC	CASSESVDSTYEQYF
TRBD1	TRBV5-1	NA	TRBJ1-6	TGCGCCAGCAGCTTGGGGGCTGTGGGACAGACTAATTCACCCCTCCACTTT	CASSLGAVGQTNSPLHF
NA	TRBV6-5	once	TRBJ2-1	TGTGCCAGCAGGGCGGGACCCAGCTCCTACAATGAGCAGTTCTTC	CASRAGPSSYNEQFF
TRBD2	TRBV7-6	once	TRBJ2-2	TGTGCCAGCAGCCTTTACCAGCGGGGGGGTAGCTTCGCCGGGGAGCTGTTTTTT	CASSLYQRGGSFAGELFF
TRBD2	TRBV7-9	NA	TRBJ2-1	TGTGCCAGCAGCCCCTTTGGACTAGCGGTCTACAATGAGCAGTTCTTC	CASSPFGLAVYNEQFF
TRBD1	TRBV6-5	NA	TRBJ1-3	TGTGCCAGCAGTATCGTGACAGGGTTCAACACCATATATTTT	CASSIVTGFNTIYF
NA	TRBV7-8	NA	TRBJ1-2	TGTGCCAGCAGCTCCCAAAATAACTATGGCTACACCTTC	CASSSQNNYGYTF
NA	TRBV7-2	NA	TRBJ2-1	TGTGCCAGCAGCTTAGGTCTTAGCGCGAATGAGCAGTTCTTC	CASSLGLSANEQFF
TRBD1	TRBV7-9	NA	TRBJ1-6	TGTGCCAGCAGCCTTAGGACAGGATCTTACTATAATTCACCCCTCCACTTT	CASSLRTGSYYNSPLHF